Listed below are T cell receptor beta chains from one sample, sequenced in a study of control samples from healthy donors and cancer patients. Profiled with immunoSEQ multiplex PCR; TCRdb holds only in-frame clones, not every one. The table includes under 80,000 clones, approximately 94% detected once. Sequenced input: blood. These receptors originate from a woman in her twenties or thirties in good health. The CDR3 runs from the conserved cysteine through the conserved F or W. Fields, in order: CDR3 protein, V gene, J gene.

CASSQGGGSITGELFF	TRBV3-1/TRBV3-2	TRBJ2-2
CASKLGYSPLHF	TRBV12-3/TRBV12-4	TRBJ1-6
CATSSRQGTTNEKLFF	TRBV15	TRBJ1-4
CAWSPRTGAGYTF	TRBV30	TRBJ1-2
CASSQSGVQETQYF	TRBV4-2	TRBJ2-5
CASSGDSVNSPLHF	TRBV6-4	TRBJ1-6
CASSYIRETQYF	TRBV5-1	TRBJ2-5
CASSNQDSPLHF	TRBV6-2/TRBV6-3	TRBJ1-6
CAWSDGGNQPQHF	TRBV30	TRBJ1-5
CASSPGTTHNEQFF	TRBV11-3	TRBJ2-1
CAWSEGQTSPLHF	TRBV30	TRBJ1-6
CSASGQGASNEQFF	TRBV20-1	TRBJ2-1
CASSLGPSGGAVDEQFF	TRBV13	TRBJ2-1
CASSESSGNIQYF	TRBV10-1	TRBJ2-4
CASSYLLDNEQFF	TRBV6-5	TRBJ2-1
CAWSRGYGYTF	TRBV30	TRBJ1-2
CASSITGDIYYGYTF	TRBV19	TRBJ1-2
CASSSIKRGSTDTQYF	TRBV11-2	TRBJ2-3
CASSEGTGPNQPQHF	TRBV9	TRBJ1-5
CASSREDGSSGNTIYF	TRBV18	TRBJ1-3
CATSRDRLRRYSGNTIYF	TRBV15	TRBJ1-3
CASMIGINQPQHF	TRBV10-2	TRBJ1-5
CASSQGGPYFRDTDTQYF	TRBV3-1/TRBV3-2	TRBJ2-3
CASREAGRAWNTEAFF	TRBV28	TRBJ1-1
CASSAGTANTDTQYF	TRBV2	TRBJ2-3
CASRPENSGAYEQYF	TRBV28	TRBJ2-7
CASSDSGTGVTPLHF	TRBV6-4	TRBJ1-6
CASSLRSGTGSQAFF	TRBV3-1/TRBV3-2	TRBJ1-1
CASSTPAGRSPLHF	TRBV28	TRBJ1-6
CASSSGPQEQYF	TRBV3-1/TRBV3-2	TRBJ2-7
CASGLVMGGRGYQPQHF	TRBV12-5	TRBJ1-5
CASRQGAMNTEAFF	TRBV25-1	TRBJ1-1
CASSEGGGGLPDGYTF	TRBV2	TRBJ1-2
CATSRGTEAFF	TRBV15	TRBJ1-1
CASSQDLGGSTGTQYF	TRBV4-2	TRBJ2-5
CASSRTSGGAFNEQFF	TRBV5-1	TRBJ2-1
CASSEGQAYGYTF	TRBV2	TRBJ1-2
CASRNAGLPYEQYF	TRBV6-5	TRBJ2-7
CAWTVGFGPLHF	TRBV30	TRBJ1-6
CASSRRLGQDNYGYTF	TRBV4-1	TRBJ1-2
CASWGAGGPTEQFF	TRBV19	TRBJ2-1
CASSSNNQPQHF	TRBV28	TRBJ1-5
CASSQEERTERFF	TRBV3-1/TRBV3-2	TRBJ2-3
CASSQDNQPQHF	TRBV4-1	TRBJ1-5
CASSFGGHNEQFF	TRBV7-7	TRBJ2-1
CASSQNRGPGEQYF	TRBV4-1	TRBJ2-7
CASSINGETEAFF	TRBV19	TRBJ1-1
CASSLESDPNYGYTF	TRBV11-2	TRBJ1-2
CASSQEGQSYNSPLHF	TRBV4-1	TRBJ1-6
CASSPRTSGEYNEQFF	TRBV28	TRBJ2-1
CASSPYQGRGEEKLFF	TRBV28	TRBJ1-4
CASSRGANVLTF	TRBV14	TRBJ2-6
CISLPLYEQYF	TRBV29-1	TRBJ2-7